This T cell receptor beta chain was recorded in a study of shared clonotypes between healthy human individuals. Germline V gene data show CDR1 as SGHRS and CDR2 as YFSETQ. There are 16 residues in the CDR3. Trimming cost V 4 bases and J 4 bases, with 19 bases left between them. Positively selected for CCR7, the CD45RO-negative cells used as naive CD8 cells excluded terminally differentiated effector memory CD45RA+ cells. Study observations and caveats: Shared across a handful of donors were 4% to 5% of the naive CD4 clonotypes.

Points on this clone: The antigen is undetermined.

The assay was immunoSEQ multiplex PCR, and TCRdb's table has in-frame clones only and misses some. The sample holds some 1,900,000 clones; about 95% are singletons and the top ten take roughly 1.2%. This receptor was obtained from a man aged 18 to 30 in good health. The chain has TRBV5-1 and TRBJ2-3, with D possibly matching TRBD2 (6 bases). Sequencing used naive CD8+ T cells sorted from blood. The CDR3 is CASSPEPGSFADTQYF. CDR3 DNA sequence: TGCGCCAGCAGCCCCGAGCCCGGGAGCTTTGCAGATACGCAGTATTTT.